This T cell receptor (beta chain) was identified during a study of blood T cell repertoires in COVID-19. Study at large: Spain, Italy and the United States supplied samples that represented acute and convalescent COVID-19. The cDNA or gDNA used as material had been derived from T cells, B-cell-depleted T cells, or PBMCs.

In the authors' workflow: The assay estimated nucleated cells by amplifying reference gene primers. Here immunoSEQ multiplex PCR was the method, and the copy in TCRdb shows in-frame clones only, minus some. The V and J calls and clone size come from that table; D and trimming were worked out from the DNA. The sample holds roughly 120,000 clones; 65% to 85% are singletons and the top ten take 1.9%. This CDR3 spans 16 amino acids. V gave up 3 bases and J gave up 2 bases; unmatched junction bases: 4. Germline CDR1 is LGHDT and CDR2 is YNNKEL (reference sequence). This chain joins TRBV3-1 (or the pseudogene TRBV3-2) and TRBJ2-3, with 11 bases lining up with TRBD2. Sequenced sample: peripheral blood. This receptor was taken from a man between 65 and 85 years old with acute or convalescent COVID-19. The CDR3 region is CASSHTSGGVTDTQYF. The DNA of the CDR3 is TGTGCCAGCAGCCACACTAGCGGGGGTGTCACAGATACGCAGTATTTT.